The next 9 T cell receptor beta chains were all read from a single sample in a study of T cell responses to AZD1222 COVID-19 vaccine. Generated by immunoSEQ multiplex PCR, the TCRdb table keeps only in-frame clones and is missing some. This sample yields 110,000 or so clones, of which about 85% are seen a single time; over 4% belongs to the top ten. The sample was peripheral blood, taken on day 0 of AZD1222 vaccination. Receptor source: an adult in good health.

The CDR3 reads CASSSEQYGLSNEQFF. The CDR3 nucleotides are TGTGCCAGCAGCAGCGAACAATACGGGCTGTCCAATGAGCAGTTCTTC. V is TRBV21-1 and J is TRBJ2-1. TRBV21-1 represents a pseudogene. The CDR3 is made up of 16 amino acids.

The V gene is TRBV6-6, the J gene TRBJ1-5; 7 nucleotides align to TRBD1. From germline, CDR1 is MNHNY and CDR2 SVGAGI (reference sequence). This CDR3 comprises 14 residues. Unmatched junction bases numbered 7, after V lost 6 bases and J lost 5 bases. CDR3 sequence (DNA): TGTGCCAGCAGCGCGACAGGGATGGATCAGCCCCAGCATTTT. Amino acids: CASSATGMDQPQHF.

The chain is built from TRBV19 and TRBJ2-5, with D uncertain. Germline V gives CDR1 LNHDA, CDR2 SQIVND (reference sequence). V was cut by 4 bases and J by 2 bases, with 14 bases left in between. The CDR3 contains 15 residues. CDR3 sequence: CASSRNWGLQETQYF. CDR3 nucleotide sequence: TGTGCCAGTAGTAGGAACTGGGGTCTACAAGAGACCCAGTACTTC.

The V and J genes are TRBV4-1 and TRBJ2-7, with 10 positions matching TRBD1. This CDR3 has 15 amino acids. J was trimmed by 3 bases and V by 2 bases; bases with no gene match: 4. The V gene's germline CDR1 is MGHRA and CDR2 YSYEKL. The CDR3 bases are TGCGCCAGCAGCCAACAATGGACAGGGGGCTACGAGCAGTACTTC. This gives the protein CASSQQWTGGYEQYF.

The CDR3 loop reads CASSRGTEGYGYTF. CDR3 DNA: TGTGCCAGCAGCCGCGGGACAGAAGGTTATGGCTACACCTTC. The chain joins TRBV6-2 or TRBV6-3 to TRBJ1-2; TRBD1 matches 7 bases. This CDR3 has 14 residues. J lost 5 bases, V lost 6 bases, and 9 bases had no gene match. The germline V gene encodes CDR1 MNHEY and CDR2 SVGEGT.

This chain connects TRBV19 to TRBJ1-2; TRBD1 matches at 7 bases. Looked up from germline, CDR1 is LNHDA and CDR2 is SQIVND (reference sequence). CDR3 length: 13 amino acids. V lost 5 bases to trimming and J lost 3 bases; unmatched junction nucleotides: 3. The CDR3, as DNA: TGTGCCAGTAGTGCGGGACAGTACTATGGCTACACCTTC. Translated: CASSAGQYYGYTF.

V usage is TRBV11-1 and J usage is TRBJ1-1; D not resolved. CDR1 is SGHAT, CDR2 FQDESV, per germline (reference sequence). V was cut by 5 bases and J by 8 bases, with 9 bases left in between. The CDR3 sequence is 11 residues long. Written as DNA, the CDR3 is TGTGCCAGCAGCCCCGGGCTCGAAGCTTTCTTT. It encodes CASSPGLEAFF.

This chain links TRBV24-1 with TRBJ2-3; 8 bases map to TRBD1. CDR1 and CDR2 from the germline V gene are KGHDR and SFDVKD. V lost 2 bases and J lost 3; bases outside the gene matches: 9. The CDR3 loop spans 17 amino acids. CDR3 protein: CATSDSLQGAKTDTQYF. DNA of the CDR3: TGTGCCACCAGTGATTCCCTGCAGGGGGCCAAAACAGATACGCAGTATTTT.

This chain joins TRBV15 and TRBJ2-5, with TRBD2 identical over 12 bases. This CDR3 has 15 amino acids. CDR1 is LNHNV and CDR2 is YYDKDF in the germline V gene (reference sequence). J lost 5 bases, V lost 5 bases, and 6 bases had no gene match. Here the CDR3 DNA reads TGTGCCACCAGCCGCCGACTAGCGGGAGTTGAGACCCAGTACTTC. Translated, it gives CATSRRLAGVETQYF.